This T cell receptor (beta chain) appears in the sequencing data of a study of vaccination effects on CD4 cells after COVID-19. Ahead of sequencing, the ViraFEST assay grew antigen-specific CD4+ T cells using viral peptide pools. The authors isolated CD4+ T cells after about 10 days of culture. All study participants received two doses of BNT162b2 or mRNA-1273 vaccine. This clone was counted a few times. Its target is unknown. Germline CDR1 and CDR2: SGHVS and FQNEAQ. V shed 3 bases and J shed 3 bases, with 8 bases lying between them. The CDR3 length is 13 residues. Sequencing used immunoSEQ multiplex PCR; TCRdb keeps in-frame clones, though not all of them. The data show about 69,000 clones, less than 80% seen once.

This sample comprised CD4+ T cells from PBMCs cultured with HCoV-OC43 spike peptides, obtained after COVID-19 vaccination. The sample's subset: HCoV-OC43 spike overlapping peptide pool stimulation. The chain joins TRBV7-8 to TRBJ1-2; D gene ambiguous. The sequence was collected from a human donor who received a COVID-19 vaccine. The CDR3 coding sequence is TGTGCCAGCAGCTTGGCCAGTGACTATGGCTACACCTTC. It translates to CASSLASDYGYTF.